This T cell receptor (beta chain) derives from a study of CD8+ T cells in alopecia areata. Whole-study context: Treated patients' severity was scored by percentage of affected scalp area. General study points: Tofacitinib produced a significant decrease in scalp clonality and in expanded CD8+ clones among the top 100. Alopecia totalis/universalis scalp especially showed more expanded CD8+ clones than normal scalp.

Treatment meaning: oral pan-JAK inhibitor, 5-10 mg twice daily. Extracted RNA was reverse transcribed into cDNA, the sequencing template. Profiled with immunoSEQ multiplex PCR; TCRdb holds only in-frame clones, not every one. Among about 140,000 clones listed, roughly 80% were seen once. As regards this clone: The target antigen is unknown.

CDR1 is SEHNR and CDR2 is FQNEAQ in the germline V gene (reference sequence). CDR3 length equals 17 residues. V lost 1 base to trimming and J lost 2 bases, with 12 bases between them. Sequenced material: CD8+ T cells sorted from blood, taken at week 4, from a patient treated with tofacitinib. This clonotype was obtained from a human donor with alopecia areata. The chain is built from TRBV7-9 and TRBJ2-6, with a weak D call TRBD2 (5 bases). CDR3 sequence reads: CASSLGRGSTGANVLTF. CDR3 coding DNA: TGTGCCAGCAGCTTAGGGCGAGGGAGCACTGGGGCCAACGTCCTGACTTTC. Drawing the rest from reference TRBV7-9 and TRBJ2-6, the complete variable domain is DTGVSQNPRHKITKRGQNVTFRCDPISEHNRLYWYRQTLGQGPEFLTYFQNEAQLEKSRLLSDRFSAERPKGSFSTLEIQRTEQGDSAMYLCASSLGRGSTGANVLTFGAGSRLTVL.